This T cell receptor beta chain was recorded in a study of beta chain features in type 1 diabetes. For the study at large: All samples combined gave 90 million to 130 million sorted cells for examination.

Reverse transcribing all isolated RNA meant expressed TCRB transcripts were sequenced. TCRdb's table, derived via immunoSEQ multiplex PCR, lists solely in-frame clones and lacks some. The data contain some 350,000 clones, around 10% of them seen just once; the ten biggest clones take up less than 0.65%. Points on this clone: What it binds is unknown.

Study-level points and caveats: Across all four CD4+ subsets, people with type 1 diabetes showed modestly shorter TCRB CDR3s.

Sample: central memory CD4+ T cells from blood. This sequence was found in a man aged 25 to 45 with type 1 diabetes.

CDR3 sequence reads: CASSPGGRLEYGYTF. Here the CDR3 DNA reads TGCGCCAGCAGCCCTGGCGGCAGGTTAGAGTACGGCTACACCTTC. The V and J genes are TRBV5-1 and TRBJ1-2; D remains ambiguous. This CDR3 comprises 15 residues. Trimming pared 4 bases from V and 8 bases from J, leaving 21 bases between. From germline, CDR1 is SGHRS and CDR2 YFSETQ. Filled out from reference TRBV5-1 and TRBJ1-2, the complete variable domain reads KAGVTQTPRYLIKTRGQQVTLSCSPISGHRSVSWYQQTPGQGLQFLFEYFSETQRNKGNFPGRFSGRQFSNSRSEMNVSTLELGDSALYLCASSPGGRLEYGYTFGSGTRLTVV.